The clone carrying this T cell receptor (beta chain) occurred a few times. The data derive from a study of T cells after yellow fever vaccination. A single record per CDR3 protein comes from TCRdb applying MiXCR to the 5' RACE reads. The sample has about 350,000 distinct CDR3 sequences; about 4% are singletons. This CDR3 is 13 amino acids long. Germline assignment: CDR1 SGDLS and CDR2 YYNGEE. V lost 4 bases and J 6 bases, leaving 14 bases between the germline ends. This sequence was found in a man aged 18-30 years who received the YFV17D yellow fever vaccine. V is TRBV9 and J is TRBJ2-7, with D possibly being TRBD1 (5 bases). Specimen: PBMCs, collected 5 days after the yellow fever booster vaccination. This chain's CDR3 is CASSPQDSLEQYF. DNA of the CDR3: TGTGCCAGCAGCCCCCAAGACAGTCTCGAGCAGTACTTC.